These 11 T cell receptor beta chains came from one sample sequenced in a study of T cell changes during pregnancy in multiple sclerosis. The assay was immunoSEQ multiplex PCR, and TCRdb's table has in-frame clones only and misses some. The table includes roughly 76,000 clones, about 93% detected once. The source was CD4+ T cells from peripheral blood mononuclear cells, collected in the second trimester of pregnancy. The source of these receptors is a female donor with multiple sclerosis, enrolled in a pregnancy study.

V gene TRBV7-2 combines with J gene TRBJ2-7, with D unclear. Germline CDR1 is SGHTA and CDR2 is FQGNSA. The CDR3 totals 16 residues. The V and J ends lost 3 bases and 0 bases respectively, with 15 bases between them. CDR3 nucleotide sequence: TGTGCCAGCAGCTTGTTGAGCAGCGATAGCTCCTACGAGCAGTACTTC. This gives the protein CASSLLSSDSSYEQYF.

The V and J genes are TRBV5-5 and TRBJ1-2; 7 nucleotides match TRBD1. Per the germline V gene, CDR1 is SGHKS and CDR2 is YYEKEE (reference sequence). Trimming took 5 bases from V and 7 from J; bases not matched to a gene: 8. This CDR3 has 13 residues. The DNA of the CDR3 is TGTGCCAGCAGACCTACAGGGGTACTTGGCTACACCTTC. Its protein product is CASRPTGVLGYTF.

V usage is TRBV29-1 and J usage is TRBJ2-5; no firm D call. The CDR3 covers 13 residues. V was clipped by 4 bases and J by 3 bases, with 12 bases between them. The germline V gene encodes CDR1 SQVTM and CDR2 ANQGSEA. The CDR3 is CSVVKALKETQYF. The CDR3 coding sequence is TGCAGCGTTGTGAAAGCGCTTAAAGAGACCCAGTACTTC.

The V gene is TRBV14, the J gene TRBJ2-3; D gene unclear. V gave up 3 bases and J gave up 8 bases, with 9 bases separating them. The CDR3 consists of 12 residues. Germline V gene data show CDR1 as SGHDN and CDR2 as FVKESK. The CDR3 DNA reads as TGTGCCAGCAGCCAGGGTCGGGTTACGCAGTATTTT. It is translated as CASSQGRVTQYF.

DNA of the CDR3: TGTGCCAGCAGCCTACAGCGGGGGGGCAGGGATGAGCAGTTCTTC. Amino acids: CASSLQRGGRDEQFF. This sequence joins TRBV7-2 and TRBJ2-1; the match to TRBD2 covers 10 bases. This CDR3 has 15 amino acids. Germline V CDR1 and CDR2: SGHTA, FQGNSA. The J segment lost 8 bases and the V segment lost 5 bases, leaving 9 bases of the junction unmatched.

This chain links TRBV11-3 with TRBJ1-1; a weak D match, TRBD1 (5 bases). The CDR3 has 14 amino acids. Germline CDR1 SGHNT, CDR2 YENEEA. V lost 2 bases, J lost 1 base, and 8 bases lay in between. The CDR3 spells CASSLRQKNTEAFF. CDR3 DNA sequence: TGTGCCAGCAGCTTAAGACAGAAGAACACTGAAGCTTTCTTT.

V and J are TRBV30 and TRBJ1-4, with D unclear. The germline V and J ends were trimmed by 4 bases and 5 bases, with 11 bases remaining between them. Germline loops: CDR1 GTSNPN, CDR2 SVGIG (reference sequence). The CDR3 runs to 13 residues. This CDR3 is CAWTGAKNEKLFF. DNA for the CDR3: TGTGCCTGGACGGGAGCTAAAAATGAAAAACTGTTTTTT.

This clone was counted a single time. This chain joins TRBV2 and TRBJ1-6; TRBD1 agrees at 12 bases. The length of the CDR3 is 17 residues. CDR1 and CDR2 (germline): SNHLY, FYNNEI. Trimming cost V 7 bases and J 3 bases; bases outside gene matches: 7. CDR3 region: CASIRDRGRIYNSPLHF. The DNA for the CDR3 is TGTGCCAGCATTCGGGACAGGGGGCGCATCTATAATTCACCCCTCCACTTT. The full variable domain, with the rest looked up from reference TRBV2 and TRBJ1-6, is EPEVTQTPSHQVTQMGQEVILRCVPISNHLYFYWYRQILGQKVEFLVSFYNNEISEKSEIFDDQFSVERPDGSNFTLKIRSTKLEDSAMYFCASIRDRGRIYNSPLHFGNGTRLTVT.

The chain carries TRBV2 and TRBJ1-5, with D uncertain. Germline CDR1 SNHLY, CDR2 FYNNEI. V dropped 4 bases and J dropped 0 bases, with 16 bases sitting between them. The CDR3 contains 17 residues. The CDR3 is CASSASVSGYSNQPQHF. CDR3 coding DNA: TGTGCCAGCAGTGCGTCGGTTTCGGGGTATAGCAATCAGCCCCAGCATTTT.

V is TRBV7-2 and J is TRBJ2-2, with 7 bases matching TRBD1. V was clipped by 5 bases and J by 1 base; unmatched bases: 7. Germline values: CDR1 SGHTA, CDR2 FQGNSA. This CDR3 contains 16 residues. The CDR3 protein is CASSEQGTMNTGELFF. CDR3 sequence (DNA): TGTGCCAGCAGCGAACAGGGGACGATGAACACCGGGGAGCTGTTTTTT. Using reference TRBV7-2 and TRBJ2-2 for the parts outside the CDR3, the full variable domain is GAGVSQSPSNKVTEKGKDVELRCDPISGHTALYWYRQSLGQGLEFLIYFQGNSAPDKSGLPSDRFSAERTGGSVSTLTIQRTQQEDSAVYLCASSEQGTMNTGELFFGEGSRLTVL.

This clone was observed a handful of times. V is TRBV6-5 and J is TRBJ2-1, with 8 nucleotides matching TRBD2. The CDR3 has 14 amino acids. With V trimmed by 4 bases and J by 12 bases, 11 bases remained unmatched. CDR1 MNHEY and CDR2 SVGAGI come from the germline V gene. CDR3 sequence reads: CASSSGSGTFVQFF. CDR3 DNA sequence: TGTGCCAGCAGTTCAGGTAGCGGGACGTTTGTGCAGTTCTTC.